These T cell receptor beta chains were read from a single sample in a study of CD8 T cells in Susac syndrome. MiXCR, applied by TCRdb to the immunoSEQ multiplex PCR reads, yields one record per CDR3 protein. The sample includes about 300,000 distinct CDR3 sequences, over 75% of them seen just once. Input material: CD8+ T cells from PBMCs. Receptors originate from a human donor with multiple sclerosis. CDR3s include the opening cysteine and the closing phenylalanine or tryptophan. D genes are given only for firm matches. Clone size is given for some rows only: seen once, a few or many times, or a class if the clone is expanded.

size	V	D	J	DNA	CDR3
NA	TRBV19	NA	TRBJ2-1	TGTGCCAGTAGAGACTGGAGCTCCTACAATGAGCAGTTCTTC	CASRDWSSYNEQFF
few	TRBV18	NA	TRBJ2-7	TGTGCCAGCAGCTCGGATTACGAGCAGTACTTC	CASSSDYEQYF
NA	TRBV5-4	TRBD1	TRBJ2-7	TGTGCCAGCAGCCTTGGGGAGGACAGGGACCTTCGGGAGCAGTACTTC	CASSLGEDRDLREQYF
NA	TRBV30	TRBD1	TRBJ1-1	TGTGCCTGGGGAAGGGACAGGGGAGATGAAGCTTTCTTT	CAWGRDRGDEAFF
NA	TRBV5-5	NA	TRBJ1-2	TGTGCCAGCAGCTTGGCAGGGGCCGGGGCCTACACCTTC	CASSLAGAGAYTF
NA	TRBV20-1	NA	TRBJ1-6	TGCAGTGCTACGCTTGTGGGTTCACCCCTCCACTTT	CSATLVGSPLHF
NA	TRBV7-8	NA	TRBJ2-7	TGTGCCAGCAGCCGCCCCATATCCAAAGGGGGACACTACGAGCAGTACTTC	CASSRPISKGGHYEQYF
once	TRBV7-6	TRBD2	TRBJ2-7	TGTGCCAGCAGCCCGCGGCTGACTAGCGGGAGGATGTACGAGCAGTACTTC	CASSPRLTSGRMYEQYF
NA	TRBV15	NA	TRBJ2-6	TGTGCCACCGGATCTGGGGCCAACGTCCTGACTTTC	CATGSGANVLTF
NA	TRBV7-9	NA	TRBJ1-2	TGTGCCAGCAGCTTGAGTAGCGTTCAAGGCTACACCTTC	CASSLSSVQGYTF
NA	TRBV27	TRBD2	TRBJ2-1	TGTGCCAGCAGTTTATTGCTGAGCGGGGGGGTCAATGAGCAGTTCTTC	CASSLLLSGGVNEQFF
NA	TRBV13	NA	TRBJ2-7	TGTGCCAGCAGCTTAGGCGTCGGGGGAAGCTACGAGCAGTACTTC	CASSLGVGGSYEQYF
NA	TRBV5-1	TRBD1	TRBJ1-2	TGCGCCAGCAGCTTGGGGGACAGCTCACTCAATGGCTACACCTTC	CASSLGDSSLNGYTF
NA	TRBV10-3	TRBD1	TRBJ1-1	TGTGCCATCACCGAGACAGGGGTCGACACTGAAGCTTTCTTT	CAITETGVDTEAFF
NA	TRBV25-1	NA	TRBJ1-1	TGTGCCAGGGTGAACACTGAAGCTTTCTTT	CARVNTEAFF
NA	TRBV6-5	NA	TRBJ1-1	TGTGCCAGCAGACTAGGGGGATCTGAAGCTTTCTTT	CASRLGGSEAFF
NA	TRBV24-1	TRBD2	TRBJ2-1	TGTGCCACCGCCAACTTTGCGGGAGACTACAATGAGCAGTTCTTC	CATANFAGDYNEQFF
NA	TRBV7-9	TRBD1	TRBJ2-7	TGTGCCAGCAGCGGCCGGGACAGGGACTCCTACGAGCAGTACTTC	CASSGRDRDSYEQYF
once	TRBV12-3/TRBV12-4	TRBD2	TRBJ2-3	TGTGCCAGCAGTTTGATTAGCGGGGGTCGCGACGATACGCAGTATTTT	CASSLISGGRDDTQYF
NA	TRBV29-1	TRBD1	TRBJ2-2	TGCAGCGTTGAAGATCACAGGGGGCGAGCCACCGGGGAGCTGTTTTTT	CSVEDHRGRATGELFF
NA	TRBV4-1	NA	TRBJ1-6	TGCGCCAGCAGCCAAGAGGGTGACACGCAATCACCCCTCCACTTT	CASSQEGDTQSPLHF
NA	TRBV12-3/TRBV12-4	NA	TRBJ1-5	TGTGCCAGCAGTTTGTCGAGGGTTAGCAATCAGCCCCAGCATTTT	CASSLSRVSNQPQHF